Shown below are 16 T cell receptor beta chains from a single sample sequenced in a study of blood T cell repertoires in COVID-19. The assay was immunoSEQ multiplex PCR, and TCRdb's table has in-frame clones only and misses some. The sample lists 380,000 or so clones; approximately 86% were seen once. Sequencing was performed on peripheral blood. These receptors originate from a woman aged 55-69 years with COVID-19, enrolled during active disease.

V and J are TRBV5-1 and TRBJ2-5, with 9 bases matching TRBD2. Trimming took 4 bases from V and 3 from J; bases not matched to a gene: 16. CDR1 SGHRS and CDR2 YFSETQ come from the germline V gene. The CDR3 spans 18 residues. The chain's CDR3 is CASSPFGRGGQGKETQYF. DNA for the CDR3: TGCGCCAGCAGCCCGTTCGGGCGGGGGGGCCAGGGGAAAGAGACCCAGTACTTC.

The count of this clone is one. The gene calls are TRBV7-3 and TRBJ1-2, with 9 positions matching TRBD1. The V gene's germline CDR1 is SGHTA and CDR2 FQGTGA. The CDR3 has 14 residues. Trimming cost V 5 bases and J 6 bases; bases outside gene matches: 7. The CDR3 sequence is CASSPDRGSHGYTF. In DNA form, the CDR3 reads TGTGCCAGCAGCCCCGACAGGGGGTCTCATGGCTACACCTTC.

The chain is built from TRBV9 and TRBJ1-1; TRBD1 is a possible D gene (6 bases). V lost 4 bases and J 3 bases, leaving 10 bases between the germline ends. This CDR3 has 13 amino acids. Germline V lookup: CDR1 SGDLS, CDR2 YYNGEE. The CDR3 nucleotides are TGTGCCAGCAGCCATCGACAGGACACTGAAGCTTTCTTT. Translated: CASSHRQDTEAFF.

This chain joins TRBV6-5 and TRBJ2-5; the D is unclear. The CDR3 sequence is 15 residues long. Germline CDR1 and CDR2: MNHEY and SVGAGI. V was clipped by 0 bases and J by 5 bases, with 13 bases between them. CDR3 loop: CASSYSGQLAETQYF. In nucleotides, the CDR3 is TGTGCCAGCAGTTACTCGGGCCAGCTCGCGGAGACCCAGTACTTC.

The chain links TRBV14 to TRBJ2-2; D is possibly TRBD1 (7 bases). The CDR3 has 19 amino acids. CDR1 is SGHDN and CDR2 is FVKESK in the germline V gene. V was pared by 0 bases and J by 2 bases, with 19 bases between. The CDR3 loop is CASSQDTLSGGPNTGELFF. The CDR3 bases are TGTGCCAGCAGCCAAGATACGCTTTCAGGGGGGCCCAACACCGGGGAGCTGTTTTTT. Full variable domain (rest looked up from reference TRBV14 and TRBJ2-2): EAGVTQFPSHSVIEKGQTVTLRCDPISGHDNLYWYRRVMGKEIKFLLHFVKESKQDESGMPNNRFLAERTGGTYSTLKVQPAELEDSGVYFCASSQDTLSGGPNTGELFFGEGSRLTVL.

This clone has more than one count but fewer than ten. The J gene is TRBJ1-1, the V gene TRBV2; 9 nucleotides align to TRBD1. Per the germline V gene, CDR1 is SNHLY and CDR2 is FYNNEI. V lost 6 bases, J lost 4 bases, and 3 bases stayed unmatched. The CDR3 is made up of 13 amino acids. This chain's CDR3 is CASRDRGGTEAFF. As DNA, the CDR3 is TGTGCCAGCAGGGACAGGGGAGGCACTGAAGCTTTCTTT. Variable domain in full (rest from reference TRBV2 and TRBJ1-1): EPEVTQTPSHQVTQMGQEVILRCVPISNHLYFYWYRQILGQKVEFLVSFYNNEISEKSEIFDDQFSVERPDGSNFTLKIRSTKLEDSAMYFCASRDRGGTEAFFGQGTRLTVV.

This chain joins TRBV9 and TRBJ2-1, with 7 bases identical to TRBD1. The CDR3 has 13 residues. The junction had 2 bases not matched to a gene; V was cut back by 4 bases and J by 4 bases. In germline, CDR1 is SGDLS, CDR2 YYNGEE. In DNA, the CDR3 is TGTGCCAGCAGCCGCAGGGGGTACAATGAGCAGTTCTTC. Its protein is CASSRRGYNEQFF.

As DNA, the CDR3 is TGTGCCAGCAGTGACCCCCAAGGGGGAGATACGCAGTATTTT. This codes for CASSDPQGGDTQYF. This rearrangement joins TRBV2 to TRBJ2-3; D is perhaps TRBD1 (6 bases). Germline V CDR1 and CDR2: SNHLY, FYNNEI. The CDR3 contains 14 residues. V dropped 3 bases and J dropped 5 bases, with 12 bases sitting between them. Full variable domain (rest looked up from reference TRBV2 and TRBJ2-3): EPEVTQTPSHQVTQMGQEVILRCVPISNHLYFYWYRQILGQKVEFLVSFYNNEISEKSEIFDDQFSVERPDGSNFTLKIRSTKLEDSAMYFCASSDPQGGDTQYFGPGTRLTVL.

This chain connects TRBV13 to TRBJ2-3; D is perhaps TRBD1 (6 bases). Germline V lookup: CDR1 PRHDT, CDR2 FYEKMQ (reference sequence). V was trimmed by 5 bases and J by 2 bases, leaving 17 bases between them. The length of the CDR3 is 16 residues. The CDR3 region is CASSRPYRALTDTQYF. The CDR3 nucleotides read TGTGCCAGCAGCCGCCCCTACAGGGCTCTCACAGATACGCAGTATTTT.

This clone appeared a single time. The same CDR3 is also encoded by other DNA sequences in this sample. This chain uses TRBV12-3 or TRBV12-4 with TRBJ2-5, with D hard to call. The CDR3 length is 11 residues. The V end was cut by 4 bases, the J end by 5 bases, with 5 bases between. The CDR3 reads CASSSRETQYF. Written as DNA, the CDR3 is TGTGCCAGCAGTTCTAGGGAGACCCAGTACTTC.

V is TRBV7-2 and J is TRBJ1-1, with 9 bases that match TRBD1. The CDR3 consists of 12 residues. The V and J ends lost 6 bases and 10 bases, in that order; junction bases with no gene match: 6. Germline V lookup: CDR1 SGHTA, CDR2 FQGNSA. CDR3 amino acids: CASRRGGQGAFF. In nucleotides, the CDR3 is TGTGCCAGCAGGCGCGGGGGACAGGGAGCTTTCTTT.

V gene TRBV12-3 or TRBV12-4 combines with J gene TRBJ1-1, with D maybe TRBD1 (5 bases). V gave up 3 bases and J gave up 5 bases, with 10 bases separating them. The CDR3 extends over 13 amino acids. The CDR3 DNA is TGTGCCAGCAGTTTTCAGGGAAGGACTGAAGCTTTCTTT. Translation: CASSFQGRTEAFF.

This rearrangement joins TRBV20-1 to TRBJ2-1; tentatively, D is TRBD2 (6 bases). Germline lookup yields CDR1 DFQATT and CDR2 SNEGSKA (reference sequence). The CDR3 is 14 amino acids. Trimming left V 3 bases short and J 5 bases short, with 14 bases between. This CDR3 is CSASRGTNDNEQFF. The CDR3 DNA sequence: TGCAGTGCTAGTCGCGGGACGAATGACAATGAGCAGTTCTTC.

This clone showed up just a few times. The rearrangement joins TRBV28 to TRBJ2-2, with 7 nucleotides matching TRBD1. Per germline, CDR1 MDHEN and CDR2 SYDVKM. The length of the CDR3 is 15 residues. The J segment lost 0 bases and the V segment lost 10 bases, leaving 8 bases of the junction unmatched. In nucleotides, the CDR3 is TGTGCCACCTTCCGTGGGACAGCGAACACCGGGGAGCTGTTTTTT. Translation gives CATFRGTANTGELFF. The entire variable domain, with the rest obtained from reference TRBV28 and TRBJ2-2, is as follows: DVKVTQSSRYLVKRTGEKVFLECVQDMDHENMFWYRQDPGLGLRLIYFSYDVKMKEKGDIPEGYSVSREKKERFSLILESASTNQTSMYLCATFRGTANTGELFFGEGSRLTVL.

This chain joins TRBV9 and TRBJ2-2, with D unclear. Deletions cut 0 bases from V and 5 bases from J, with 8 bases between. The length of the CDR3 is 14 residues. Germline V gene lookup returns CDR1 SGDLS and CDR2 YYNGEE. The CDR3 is CASSVGALTGELFF. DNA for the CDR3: TGTGCCAGCAGCGTAGGAGCTTTAACCGGGGAGCTGTTTTTT.

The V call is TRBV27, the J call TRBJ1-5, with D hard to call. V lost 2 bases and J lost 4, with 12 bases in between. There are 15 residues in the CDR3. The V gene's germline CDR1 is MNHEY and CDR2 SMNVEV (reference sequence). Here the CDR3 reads CASSLNSGYNQPQHF. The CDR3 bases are TGTGCCAGCAGTTTAAACAGCGGCTATAATCAGCCCCAGCATTTT.